This record looks at one TCR beta chain sequence and its context. The target antigen is unknown. This specimen includes other DNA sequences encoding the same CDR3. This record comes from a study of cytomegalovirus exposure and HLA in healthy donors. Study-level results: According to reports, the classifier identified cytomegalovirus status with high specificity and sensitivity. Confirmation in vitro established that a few CMV-associated chains were specific for CMV antigens.

PCR used 60 Vbeta primers and 13 Jbeta primers. Clones were read by immunoSEQ multiplex PCR, and TCRdb kept only the in-frame ones, dropping some. The data contain tens of thousands of clones, roughly four fifths of them seen just once; the ten biggest clones take up roughly 0.63%. CDR1 SNHLY and CDR2 FYNNEI come from the germline V gene. This CDR3 comprises 13 residues. Trimming removed 1 base from V and 5 bases from J; junction bases left unmatched: 1. The source is a man younger than 45 in good health and CMV-seronegative. The rearrangement uses TRBV2 and TRBJ2-5, with TRBD1 matching over 7 bases. Source material: PBMCs. The CDR3 bases are TGTGCCAGCAGTGAAGTAGGGGGCGAGACCCAGTACTTC. Amino acid sequence: CASSEVGGETQYF.